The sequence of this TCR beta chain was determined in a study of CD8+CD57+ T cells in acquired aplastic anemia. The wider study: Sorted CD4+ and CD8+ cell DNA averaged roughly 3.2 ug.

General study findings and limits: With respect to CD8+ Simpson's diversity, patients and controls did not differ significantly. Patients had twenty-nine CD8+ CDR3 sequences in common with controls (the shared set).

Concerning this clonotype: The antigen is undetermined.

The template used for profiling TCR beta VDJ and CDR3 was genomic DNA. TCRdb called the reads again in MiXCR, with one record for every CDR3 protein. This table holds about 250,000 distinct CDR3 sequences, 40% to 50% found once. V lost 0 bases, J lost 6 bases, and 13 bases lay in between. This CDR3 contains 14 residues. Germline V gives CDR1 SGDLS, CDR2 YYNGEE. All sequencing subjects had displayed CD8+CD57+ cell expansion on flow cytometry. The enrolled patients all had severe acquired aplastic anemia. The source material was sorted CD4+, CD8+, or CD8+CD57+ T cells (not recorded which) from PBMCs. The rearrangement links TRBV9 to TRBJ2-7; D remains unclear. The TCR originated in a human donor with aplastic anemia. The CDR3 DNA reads TGTGCCAGCAGCGTAGCTCCCCTGCCGGCCGAGCAGTACTTC. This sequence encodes CASSVAPLPAEQYF.